The 6 T cell receptor beta chains listed next were all sequenced from one sample in a study of STAT3 mutations in large granular lymphocyte leukemia. Study-wide results and caveats: In T-cell large granular lymphocyte leukemia, about half of patients showed multiple immunodominant subclonotypes.

Their cognate antigens are unknown. Sequencing used immunoSEQ multiplex PCR; TCRdb keeps in-frame clones, though not all of them. The data contain around 30,000 clones, approximately 86% of them seen just once; the ten biggest clones take up over 9.5%. Source material: peripheral blood mononuclear cells. These receptor sequences come from a man aged 55 to 70 with T-cell large granular lymphocyte leukemia. Some clones in this sample may be carry-over from other donors' samples.

Here the CDR3 reads CSATAGGRAYEQFF. In nucleotides, the CDR3 is TGCAGCGCCACGGCGGGAGGGCGTGCGTATGAGCAGTTCTTC. The rearrangement links TRBV29-1 to TRBJ2-1; 9 nucleotides agree with TRBD2. Per the germline V gene, CDR1 is SQVTM and CDR2 is ANQGSEA. V shed 7 bases, J shed 8 bases, and the junction held 12 bases outside the gene matches. This CDR3 contains 14 residues.

The chain has TRBV7-2 and TRBJ2-7; no reliable D call. V lost 4 bases to trimming and J lost 0 bases, with 13 bases between them. The CDR3 contains 15 residues. From germline, CDR1 is SGHTA and CDR2 FQGNSA. The CDR3 loop is CASSSWTSVSYEQYF. The CDR3 nucleotides are TGTGCCAGCAGCTCGTGGACGTCGGTCTCCTACGAGCAGTACTTC. The full variable domain, completed using reference TRBV7-2 and TRBJ2-7, is GAGVSQSPSNKVTEKGKDVELRCDPISGHTALYWYRQSLGQGLEFLIYFQGNSAPDKSGLPSDRFSAERTGGSVSTLTIQRTQQEDSAVYLCASSSWTSVSYEQYFGPGTRLTVT.

The rearrangement uses TRBV9 and TRBJ2-5, with D perhaps matching TRBD2 (5 bases). CDR3 length equals 14 residues. Germline-derived CDR1 and CDR2 are SGDLS and YYNGEE. Trimming removed 3 bases from V and 3 bases from J, with 12 bases in between. Here the CDR3 DNA reads TGTGCCAGCAGCGCCTCCGACGGGGAAGAGACCCAGTACTTC. Encoded protein: CASSASDGEETQYF.

Here the CDR3 reads CASSQDKGGSYNEQFF. CDR3 DNA sequence: TGTGCCAGCAGCCAAGATAAGGGGGGGTCCTACAATGAGCAGTTCTTC. The V and J genes are TRBV4-2 and TRBJ2-1, with a possible D match to TRBD2 (7 bases). The V and J ends lost 0 bases and 1 base respectively, with 10 bases between them. Germline V gene data show CDR1 as LGHNA and CDR2 as YNFKEQ. CDR3 size: 16 residues.

This chain uses TRBV6-1 with TRBJ2-3, with 7 bases aligning to TRBD1. Per the germline V gene, CDR1 is MNHNS and CDR2 is SASEGT. After removal of 4 bases from V and 6 bases from J, the junction contained 10 bases not matched to a gene. This CDR3 region has 15 residues. In nucleotides, the CDR3 is TGTGCCAGCAGTGTACGGACAGGTTCCCAGGATACGCAGTATTTT. The encoded protein is CASSVRTGSQDTQYF.

The chain is built from TRBV5-1 and TRBJ2-3; 13 nucleotides match TRBD2. Germline CDR1 SGHRS, CDR2 YFSETQ. The CDR3 covers 18 residues. V was pared by 3 bases and J by 4 bases, with 11 bases of the junction left unmatched. The CDR3 spells CASSSWTSGSPTSDTQYF. In DNA, the CDR3 is TGCGCCAGCAGCTCCTGGACTAGCGGGAGCCCAACTTCAGATACGCAGTATTTT.